Each of the 23 T cell receptor beta chains below was sequenced from the same sample in a study of CD8+ T cells in alopecia areata. In each case, RNA was isolated and then reverse transcribed into cDNA as the sequencing template. TCRdb keeps only in-frame clones here, not all; method: immunoSEQ multiplex PCR. The sample lists some 210,000 clones, approximately 72% occurring once. Noted treatment: oral pan-JAK inhibitor, 5-10 mg twice daily. The sample consisted of CD4+ T cells sorted from blood, taken at week 44, from a patient treated with tofacitinib. The receptors were sampled from a human donor with alopecia areata.

The chain carries TRBV15 and TRBJ2-6; D gene uncertain. Germline CDR1 and CDR2: LNHNV and YYDKDF (reference sequence). There are 18 residues in the CDR3. Trimming took 0 bases from V and 2 from J, leaving 14 bases between them. CDR3 DNA sequence: TGTGCCACCAGCAGAGAGCTCCCCGGGTTGGCTGGGGCCAACGTCCTGACTTTC. It yields the protein CATSRELPGLAGANVLTF.

The rearrangement links TRBV27 to TRBJ2-1; no clear D. The CDR3 spans 14 residues. Germline V gives CDR1 MNHEY, CDR2 SMNVEV (reference sequence). Deletions cut 2 bases from V and 5 bases from J, with 10 bases between. CDR3 nucleotide sequence: TGTGCCAGCAGTTTAGGCGTGGGGAACAATGAGCAGTTCTTC. As protein: CASSLGVGNNEQFF.

The chain joins TRBV5-1 to TRBJ1-6, with TRBD1 identical over 11 bases. V dropped 5 bases and J dropped 10; count of bases not matched to a gene: 8. Per germline, CDR1 SGHRS and CDR2 YFSETQ. The CDR3 totals 15 residues. The DNA of the CDR3 is TGCGCCAGCAGGCCGACCGGGACAGGGGGATCACCCCTCCACTTT. Its protein is CASRPTGTGGSPLHF. Full variable domain (outside the CDR3, taken from reference TRBV5-1 and TRBJ1-6): KAGVTQTPRYLIKTRGQQVTLSCSPISGHRSVSWYQQTPGQGLQFLFEYFSETQRNKGNFPGRFSGRQFSNSRSEMNVSTLELGDSALYLCASRPTGTGGSPLHFGNGTRLTVT.

The count of this clone is one. This same CDR3 is encoded by further DNA sequences in the sample. V usage is TRBV29-1 and J usage is TRBJ2-5; possible D gene TRBD1, 5 bases. The CDR3 consists of 11 residues. Germline V gene data show CDR1 as SQVTM and CDR2 as ANQGSEA. V lost 7 bases, J lost 2 bases, and 8 bases lay in between. The CDR3 loop is CSGRQQETQYF. CDR3 DNA sequence: TGCAGCGGGAGACAGCAAGAGACCCAGTACTTC. The whole variable domain, filled in from reference TRBV29-1 and TRBJ2-5, reads SAVISQKPSRDICQRGTSLTIQCQVDSQVTMMFWYRQQPGQSLTLIATANQGSEATYESGFVIDKFPISRPNLTFSTLTVSNMSPEDSSIYLCSGRQQETQYFGPGTRLLVL.

The chain links TRBV19 to TRBJ2-1; TRBD2 matches 8 bases. Trimming cost V 1 base and J 2 bases; bases outside gene matches: 1. Germline assignment: CDR1 LNHDA and CDR2 SQIVND (reference sequence). The CDR3 covers 15 residues. This CDR3 is CASSIAGGPYNEQFF. The CDR3 DNA follows: TGTGCCAGTAGTATAGCGGGGGGGCCCTACAATGAGCAGTTCTTC.

The V and J genes are TRBV5-1 and TRBJ1-1; TRBD1 agrees at 9 bases. The J segment lost 3 bases and the V segment lost 4 bases, leaving 10 bases of the junction unmatched. From germline, CDR1 is SGHRS and CDR2 YFSETQ. This CDR3 is built from 16 residues. The CDR3 coding sequence is TGCGCCAGCAGCCGAAAATGGACAGGGGCGGACACTGAAGCTTTCTTT. The encoded protein is CASSRKWTGADTEAFF.

This clone was counted between two and nine times. This chain joins TRBV29-1 and TRBJ1-1, with 8 bases lining up with TRBD1. The CDR3 is made up of 13 amino acids. With 5 bases clipped from V and 2 bases from J, the junction kept 4 bases outside the gene matches. CDR1 SQVTM and CDR2 ANQGSEA come from the germline V gene. CDR3 nucleotides: TGCAGCGTTAGGGACAGGTATAACACTGAAGCTTTCTTT. As protein: CSVRDRYNTEAFF.

This clone was picked up a small number of times. At one boundary the junction diverges from the germline segment, which might be a read error. V gene TRBV5-4 combines with J gene TRBJ2-5; tentative D call: TRBD2 (7 bases). CDR1 is SGHNT and CDR2 is YYREEE in the germline V gene (reference sequence). CDR3 size: 15 residues. In DNA, the CDR3 is TGTGCCAGCACCTTGACGGGGGGCCCCGGAAAGACCCAGTACTTC. Amino acid sequence: CASTLTGGPGKTQYF.

The chain employs TRBV6-5 and TRBJ1-2; maybe TRBD1 (6 bases). The V end was cut by 5 bases, the J end by 7 bases, with 8 bases between. The CDR3 is made up of 11 amino acids. The germline V gene has CDR1 MNHEY and CDR2 SVGAGI. The CDR3 region has the DNA TGTGCCAGCAGTAGGGGGTTTGGCTACACCTTC. Amino acids: CASSRGFGYTF.

The V call is TRBV30, the J call TRBJ1-2; 9 nucleotides align to TRBD1. V gave up 1 base and J gave up 10 bases; unmatched junction bases: 7. This CDR3 spans 13 amino acids. Germline values: CDR1 GTSNPN, CDR2 SVGIG (reference sequence). The CDR3 bases are TGTGCCTGGAGTGGCCTCGGGACAGGGTTCTACACCTTC. Its translation is CAWSGLGTGFYTF.

This rearrangement joins TRBV19 to TRBJ1-2; D is unresolved. Germline CDR1 LNHDA, CDR2 SQIVND (reference sequence). This CDR3 is 16 amino acids long. Trimming removed 0 bases at V and 3 bases at J, with 14 bases between. Written as DNA, the CDR3 is TGTGCCAGTAGTATAGATGGACCGGGTTGGGACTATGGCTACACCTTC. The encoded protein is CASSIDGPGWDYGYTF.

V gene TRBV2 combines with J gene TRBJ2-5; D call uncertain. The CDR3 spans 11 residues. Germline assignment: CDR1 SNHLY and CDR2 FYNNEI. V was pared by 3 bases and J by 9 bases, with 8 bases between. In nucleotides, the CDR3 is TGTGCCAGCAGTGATATGCTATCCCAGTACTTC. It codes for CASSDMLSQYF.

This sequence joins TRBV4-1 and TRBJ2-7, with 9 bases lining up with TRBD1. The trim removed 4 bases at V and 4 bases at J, leaving 8 bases unmatched. There are 15 residues in the CDR3. Germline CDR1 and CDR2: MGHRA and YSYEKL. In nucleotides, the CDR3 is TGCGCCAGCAGCCTTACGGGACAGGGAAGGTACGAGCAGTACTTC. Its protein is CASSLTGQGRYEQYF.

The chain has TRBV4-1 and TRBJ2-3; 11 positions agree with TRBD1. Germline V lookup: CDR1 MGHRA, CDR2 YSYEKL. The V and J ends lost 4 bases and 2 bases, in that order; junction bases with no gene match: 2. CDR3 length: 15 residues. Written as DNA, the CDR3 is TGCGCCAGCAGCCGGACAGGGGGCCCCACAGATACGCAGTATTTT. Protein product: CASSRTGGPTDTQYF.

V usage is TRBV4-3 and J usage is TRBJ2-3; D gene unclear. Germline CDR1 is LGHNA and CDR2 is YSLEER. Trimming pared 1 base from V and 6 bases from J, leaving 11 bases between. The CDR3 runs to 14 residues. CDR3 residues: CASSQVLLGDTQYF. CDR3 bases: TGCGCCAGCAGCCAAGTCCTCTTGGGTGATACGCAGTATTTT.

The chain couples TRBV5-1 to TRBJ2-6; possible D gene TRBD2, 5 bases. The CDR3 is 18 amino acids. The germline gives CDR1 SGHRS, CDR2 YFSETQ. The V gene lost 4 bases and the J gene lost 4 bases, with 21 bases spanning the gap. The CDR3 loop is CASSARDQIGAGANVLTF. CDR3 coding DNA: TGCGCCAGCAGCGCCCGGGATCAGATAGGCGCCGGGGCCAACGTCCTGACTTTC.

This sequence joins TRBV29-1 and TRBJ1-2; possibly TRBD1 for D (6 bases). In germline, CDR1 is SQVTM, CDR2 ANQGSEA. There are 14 residues in the CDR3. V lost 2 bases and J lost 4, with 14 bases in between. CDR3 bases: TGCAGCGTTGAACGGGGGGCAGGGAGCTATGGCTACACCTTC. Translating gives CSVERGAGSYGYTF.

The rearrangement uses TRBV30 and TRBJ1-5; D ambiguous. Trimming cost V 0 bases and J 7 bases, with 10 bases left between them. CDR3 size: 13 residues. The germline V gene has CDR1 GTSNPN and CDR2 SVGIG (reference sequence). CDR3 residues: CAWSVQGFQPQHF. For the CDR3, the DNA is TGTGCCTGGAGTGTACAAGGCTTCCAGCCCCAGCATTTT.

The chain has TRBV5-1 and TRBJ1-1; 10 bases map to TRBD1. J gave up 3 bases and V 6 bases, and 11 bases lay outside the gene matches. Germline V gene lookup returns CDR1 SGHRS and CDR2 YFSETQ. The CDR3 is 16 amino acids. The CDR3, as DNA: TGCGCCAGCACACCCGGGACAGGGGTAATGGACACTGAAGCTTTCTTT. Amino acid sequence: CASTPGTGVMDTEAFF.

The rearrangement links TRBV7-2 to TRBJ1-5, with a possible D match to TRBD1 (6 bases). The CDR3 loop spans 15 amino acids. Germline CDR1 reads SGHTA; CDR2 reads FQGNSA. Between the trimmed V and J ends, which lost 2 bases and 6 bases, there was a span of 14 bases. Here the CDR3 reads CASSLMNRERQPQHF. The CDR3 DNA reads as TGTGCCAGCAGCTTAATGAACAGGGAGCGTCAGCCCCAGCATTTT.

The V and J genes are TRBV19 and TRBJ2-4; weak D call: TRBD1 (5 bases). CDR3 size: 11 residues. V dropped 5 bases and J dropped 8 bases, with 7 bases sitting between them. Germline lookup yields CDR1 LNHDA and CDR2 SQIVND (reference sequence). DNA for the CDR3: TGTGCCAGTAGTCAGGGATACATTCAGTACTTC. The encoded protein is CASSQGYIQYF.

The chain employs TRBV7-6 and TRBJ2-1; 7 bases fit TRBD2. Germline V gene sequence: CDR1 SGHVS, CDR2 FNYEAQ. This CDR3 has 14 amino acids. V shed 0 bases and J 9 bases; nucleotides not matched to a gene: 5. This CDR3 is CASSLAQLASEQFF. The CDR3 nucleotides read TGTGCCAGCAGCTTAGCGCAACTAGCGAGTGAGCAGTTCTTC.

J is TRBJ1-1 and V is TRBV10-3; 7 bases map to TRBD1. V lost 10 bases to trimming and J lost 1 base; unmatched junction nucleotides: 6. This CDR3 spans 13 amino acids. Germline-derived CDR1 and CDR2 are ENHRY and SYGVKD. In DNA form, the CDR3 reads TGTGCCAGTTATAACAGGGGGAACACTGAAGCTTTCTTT. Translated: CASYNRGNTEAFF.